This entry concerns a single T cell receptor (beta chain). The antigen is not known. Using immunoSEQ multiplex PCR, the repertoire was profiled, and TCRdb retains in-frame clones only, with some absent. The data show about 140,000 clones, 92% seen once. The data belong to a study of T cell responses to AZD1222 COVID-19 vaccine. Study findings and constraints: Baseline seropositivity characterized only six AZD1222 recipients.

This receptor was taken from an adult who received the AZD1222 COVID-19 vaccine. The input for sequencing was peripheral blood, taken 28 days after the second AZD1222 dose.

DNA for the CDR3: TGTGCCAGCAGAGTACAGGGAGGGGGCGGGGAGCTGTTTTTT. It encodes CASRVQGGGGELFF. The chain carries TRBV25-1 and TRBJ2-2, with D possibly TRBD2 on 7 matching bases. The germline gives CDR1 MGHDK, CDR2 SYGVNS. The CDR3 runs 14 residues. V lost 6 bases, J lost 7 bases, and 15 bases lay in between.